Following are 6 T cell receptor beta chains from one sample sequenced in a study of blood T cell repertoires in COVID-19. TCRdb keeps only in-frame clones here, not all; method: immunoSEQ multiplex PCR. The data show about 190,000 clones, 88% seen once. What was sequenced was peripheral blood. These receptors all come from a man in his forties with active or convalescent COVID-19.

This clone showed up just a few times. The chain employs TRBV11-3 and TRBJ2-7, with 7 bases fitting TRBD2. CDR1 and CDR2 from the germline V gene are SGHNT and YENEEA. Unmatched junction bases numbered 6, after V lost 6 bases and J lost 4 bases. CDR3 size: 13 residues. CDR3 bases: TGTGCCAGCAGTTTTGGGGAGGGTTACGAGCAGTACTTC. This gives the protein CASSFGEGYEQYF. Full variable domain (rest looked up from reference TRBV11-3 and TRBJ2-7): EAGVVQSPRYKIIEKKQPVAFWCNPISGHNTLYWYLQNLGQGPELLIRYENEEAVDDSQLPKDRFSAERLKGVDSTLKIQPAELGDSAVYLCASSFGEGYEQYFGPGTRLTVT.

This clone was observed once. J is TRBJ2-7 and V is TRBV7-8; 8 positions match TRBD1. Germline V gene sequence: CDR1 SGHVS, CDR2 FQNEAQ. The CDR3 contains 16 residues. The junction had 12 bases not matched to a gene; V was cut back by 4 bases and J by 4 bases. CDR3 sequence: CASSSASPGGLYEQYF. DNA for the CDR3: TGTGCCAGCAGCTCCGCGTCGCCAGGGGGCTTGTACGAGCAGTACTTC.

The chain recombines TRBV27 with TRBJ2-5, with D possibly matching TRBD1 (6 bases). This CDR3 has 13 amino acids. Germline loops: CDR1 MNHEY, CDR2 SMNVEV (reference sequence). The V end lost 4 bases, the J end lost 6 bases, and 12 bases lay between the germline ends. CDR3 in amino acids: CASSSGHSQTQYF. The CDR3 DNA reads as TGTGCCAGCAGTTCGGGACACTCGCAGACCCAGTACTTC.

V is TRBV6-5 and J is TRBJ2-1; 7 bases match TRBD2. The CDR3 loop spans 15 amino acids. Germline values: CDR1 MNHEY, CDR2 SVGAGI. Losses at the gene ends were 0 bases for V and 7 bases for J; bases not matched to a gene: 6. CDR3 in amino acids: CASSYSRTRHNEQFF. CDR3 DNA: TGTGCCAGCAGTTACTCCAGGACTAGGCATAATGAGCAGTTCTTC.

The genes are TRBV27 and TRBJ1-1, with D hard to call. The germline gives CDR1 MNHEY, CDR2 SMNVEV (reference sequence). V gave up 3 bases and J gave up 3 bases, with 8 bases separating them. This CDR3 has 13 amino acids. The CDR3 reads CASSFGPYTEAFF. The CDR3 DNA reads TGTGCCAGCAGTTTTGGGCCCTACACTGAAGCTTTCTTT.

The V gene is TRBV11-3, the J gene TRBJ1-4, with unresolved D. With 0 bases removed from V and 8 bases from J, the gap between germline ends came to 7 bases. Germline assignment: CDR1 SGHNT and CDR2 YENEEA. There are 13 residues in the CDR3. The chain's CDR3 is CASSLEAREKLFF. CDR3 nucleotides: TGTGCCAGCAGCTTAGAGGCGAGGGAAAAACTGTTTTTT.